This T cell receptor beta chain was recovered during a study of shared clonotypes between healthy human individuals. This clone was recorded only once. Other DNA sequences in the same sample also yield this CDR3. The table came from immunoSEQ multiplex PCR; TCRdb's copy has only in-frame clones and leaves some out. The sample has about 2.3 million clones; over 85% are singletons. Source material: naive CD4+ T cells from PBMCs. Subset reported: CD45RA+ positively selected. The TCR comes from a man between 18 and 29 years old in good health. Some clones in this sample may be carry-over from other donors' samples.

CDR3 DNA: TGTGCCAGCAGTGTCGCCAGACAAGAGACCCAGTACTTC. It is translated as CASSVARQETQYF. This chain links TRBV2 with TRBJ2-5, with no clear D. The CDR3 is 13 residues long. The germline V and J ends were trimmed by 4 bases and 2 bases, with 8 bases remaining between them. Germline lookup yields CDR1 SNHLY and CDR2 FYNNEI.